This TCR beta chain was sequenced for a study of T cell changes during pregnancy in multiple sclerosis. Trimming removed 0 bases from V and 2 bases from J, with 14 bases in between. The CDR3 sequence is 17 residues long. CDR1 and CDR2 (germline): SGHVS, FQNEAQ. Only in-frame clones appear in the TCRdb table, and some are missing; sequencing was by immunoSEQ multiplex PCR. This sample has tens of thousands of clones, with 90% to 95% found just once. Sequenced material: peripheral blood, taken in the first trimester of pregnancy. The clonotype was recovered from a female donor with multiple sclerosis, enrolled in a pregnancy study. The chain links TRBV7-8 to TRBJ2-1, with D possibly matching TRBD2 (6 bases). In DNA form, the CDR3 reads TGTGCCAGCAGCTTAGCGGGGCTAGCGCTGGCCTACAATGAGCAGTTCTTC. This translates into CASSLAGLALAYNEQFF.